This T cell receptor (beta chain) comes out of a study of PD-1 blockade in classical Hodgkin lymphoma. Time point: newly diagnosed, previously untreated cHL patient sample. The CD4+ T cells used were purified from thawed PBMCs through magnetic negative selection. Comparison came from newly diagnosed, untreated classical Hodgkin lymphoma PBMCs. Only in-frame clones appear in the TCRdb table, and some are missing; sequencing was by immunoSEQ multiplex PCR. The sample holds about 21,000 clones, about four fifths seen once. General observations from the study: What caused the repertoire differences, perhaps disease activity or prior therapy, remains undefined. The study reported lower baseline TCR diversity in newly diagnosed patients than in healthy donors.

V was pared by 0 bases and J by 5 bases, with 13 bases between. The CDR3 has 15 amino acids. Per the germline V gene, CDR1 is SGHNT and CDR2 is YENEEA. To note about this clone: Its antigen is still unknown.

This clonotype was obtained from a human donor with classical Hodgkin lymphoma. This chain links TRBV11-3 with TRBJ1-1; tentatively, D is TRBD1 (5 bases). Sequencing was carried out using CD4+ T cells from blood. CDR3 bases: TGTGCCAGCAGCTTAGATTCGGGGGTTGGAACTGAAGCTTTCTTT. Its protein product is CASSLDSGVGTEAFF. Combining the CDR3 with reference TRBV11-3 and TRBJ1-1 gives the whole variable domain EAGVVQSPRYKIIEKKQPVAFWCNPISGHNTLYWYLQNLGQGPELLIRYENEEAVDDSQLPKDRFSAERLKGVDSTLKIQPAELGDSAVYLCASSLDSGVGTEAFFGQGTRLTVV.